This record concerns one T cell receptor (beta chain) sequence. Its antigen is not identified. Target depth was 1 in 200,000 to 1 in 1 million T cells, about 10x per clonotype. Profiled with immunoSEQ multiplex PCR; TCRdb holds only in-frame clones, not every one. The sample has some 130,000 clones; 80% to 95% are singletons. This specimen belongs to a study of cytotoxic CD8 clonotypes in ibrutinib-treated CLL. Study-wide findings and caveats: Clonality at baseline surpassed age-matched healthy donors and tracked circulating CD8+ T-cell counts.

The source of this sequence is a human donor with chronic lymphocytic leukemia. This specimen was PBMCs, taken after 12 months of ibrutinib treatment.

Written as DNA, the CDR3 is TGTGCCAGCAGCAAAGTTCTCGGGACAGGGTTCACCGGGGAGCTGTTTTTT. Translated, it gives CASSKVLGTGFTGELFF. The chain carries TRBV21-1 and TRBJ2-2; the table's D call of TRBD1 was not tested on the DNA. TRBV21-1 is shown as a pseudogene. This CDR3 is 17 amino acids long.